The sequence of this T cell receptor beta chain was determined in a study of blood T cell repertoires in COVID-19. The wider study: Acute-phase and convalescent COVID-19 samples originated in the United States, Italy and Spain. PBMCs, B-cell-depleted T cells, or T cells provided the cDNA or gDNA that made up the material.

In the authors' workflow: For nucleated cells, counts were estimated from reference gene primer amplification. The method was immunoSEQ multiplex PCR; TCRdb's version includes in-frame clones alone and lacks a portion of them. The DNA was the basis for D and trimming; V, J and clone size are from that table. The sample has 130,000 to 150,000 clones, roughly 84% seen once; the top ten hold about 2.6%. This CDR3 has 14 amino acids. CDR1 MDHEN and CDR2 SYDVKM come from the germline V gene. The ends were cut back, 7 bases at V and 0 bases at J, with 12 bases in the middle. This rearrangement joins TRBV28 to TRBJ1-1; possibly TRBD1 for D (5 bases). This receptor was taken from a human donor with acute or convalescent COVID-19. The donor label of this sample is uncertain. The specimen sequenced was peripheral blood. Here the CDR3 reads CASTRTQMNTEAFF. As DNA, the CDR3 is TGTGCCAGCACTAGGACACAGATGAACACTGAAGCTTTCTTT.